The source of this T cell receptor beta chain is a study of T cells in Graves' hyperthyroidism and ophthalmopathy. RNA transcripts gave rise to amplified TCR beta CDR3 regions. HTBI primers were the set used in a first-round RT-PCR of the TCR CDR3. A single record per CDR3 protein comes from TCRdb applying MiXCR to the multiplex PCR reads. The top ten hold about a third of the sample, which has 350,000 or so distinct CDR3 sequences, approximately 18% seen once. This clonotype has a handful of counts. V lost 0 bases and J lost 7; bases outside the gene matches: 5. Germline loops: CDR1 SGHRS, CDR2 YFSETQ. The CDR3 sequence is 15 residues long. Patients aged 18 to 65 had newly diagnosed hyperthyroidism that had lasted under 2 months. The blood was taken when hyperthyroidism was first diagnosed, before any ophthalmopathy symptoms showed up. Cells are PBMCs isolated from around 10 ml of fresh blood.

The rearrangement links TRBV5-1 to TRBJ2-1, with TRBD2 matching 9 bases. The source is a woman aged 25 to 39 with Graves' hyperthyroidism that later progressed to Graves' ophthalmopathy. The sample taken for sequencing was blood. The CDR3 reads CASSLDLAGRNEQFF. The CDR3 region has the DNA TGCGCCAGCAGCTTGGACCTAGCGGGGAGGAATGAGCAGTTCTTC.